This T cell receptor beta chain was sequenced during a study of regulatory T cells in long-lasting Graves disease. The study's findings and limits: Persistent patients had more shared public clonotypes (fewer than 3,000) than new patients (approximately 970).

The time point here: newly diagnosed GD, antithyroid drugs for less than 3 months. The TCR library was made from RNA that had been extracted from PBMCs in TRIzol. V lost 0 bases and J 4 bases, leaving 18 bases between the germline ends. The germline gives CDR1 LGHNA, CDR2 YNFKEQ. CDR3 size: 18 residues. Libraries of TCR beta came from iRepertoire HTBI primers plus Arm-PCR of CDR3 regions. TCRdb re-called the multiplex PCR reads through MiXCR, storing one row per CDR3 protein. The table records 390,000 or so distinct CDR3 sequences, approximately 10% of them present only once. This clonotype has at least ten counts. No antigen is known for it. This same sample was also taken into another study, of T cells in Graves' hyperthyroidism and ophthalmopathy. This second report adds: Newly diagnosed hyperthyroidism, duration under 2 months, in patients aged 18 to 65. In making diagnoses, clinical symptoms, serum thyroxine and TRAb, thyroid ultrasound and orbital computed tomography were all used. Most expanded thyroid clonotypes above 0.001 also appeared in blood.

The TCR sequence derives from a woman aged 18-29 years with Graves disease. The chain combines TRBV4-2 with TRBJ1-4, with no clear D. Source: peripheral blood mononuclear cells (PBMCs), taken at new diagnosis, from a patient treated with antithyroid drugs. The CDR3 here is CASSQEDGYRGNNEKLFF. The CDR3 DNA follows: TGTGCCAGCAGCCAAGAAGACGGGTACCGTGGCAATAATGAAAAACTGTTTTTT.